The rows below give T cell receptor beta chains drawn from one sample of a study of post-analysis software for immune sequencing data. TCRdb itself ran the PCR reads through MiXCR, one entry per CDR3 protein. Of about 400,000 distinct CDR3 sequences in the sample, roughly 30% were seen once. Sequences were obtained from blood. The source of these receptors is a girl aged 10 to 17 with multiple sclerosis. Both conserved end residues are part of each CDR3. The D gene is left open where the match is weak. Clone size is not always given. Where it is, it says once, few, many or a class for expanded clones.

TRBV20-1,-,TRBJ2-3,TRBD1,TGCAGTGCTCCGGACAGGGTCCCCACAGATACGCAGTATTTT,CSAPDRVPTDTQYF
TRBV20-1,-,TRBJ1-1,-,TGCAGTGCTGCAGGCCCCGGGAACACTGAAGCTTTCTTT,CSAAGPGNTEAFF
TRBV30,-,TRBJ2-1,-,TGTGCCTGGAGTCCAATTCCCAATGAGCAGTTCTTC,CAWSPIPNEQFF
TRBV6-5,few,TRBJ1-5,-,TGTGCCAGCAGCGAAATCCAAGGGTGGCCCCAGCATTTT,CASSEIQGWPQHF
TRBV12-3/TRBV12-4,few,TRBJ2-3,-,TGTGCCAGCAGTTTATCCCAAGGCCCAGATACGCAGTATTTT,CASSLSQGPDTQYF
TRBV7-9,-,TRBJ2-7,TRBD2,TGTGCCAGCAGCCTAGGACTAGCGGGGACCTTCGAGCAGTACTTC,CASSLGLAGTFEQYF
TRBV3-1,-,TRBJ2-5,TRBD2,TGTGCCAGCAGCCAAGTCCACTTGCGGGGGAAAGAGACCCAGTACTTC,CASSQVHLRGKETQYF
TRBV20-1,few,TRBJ2-7,-,TGCAGTGCCTTGGCCCCCACGAACCCCTACGAGCAGTACTTC,CSALAPTNPYEQYF
TRBV7-8,-,TRBJ1-5,TRBD1,TGTGCCAGCAGCTTACGACCGGACAGGGACGATCAGCCCCAGCATTTT,CASSLRPDRDDQPQHF
TRBV20-1,many,TRBJ1-1,-,TGCAGTGCTCCCCTCGGGGATGGGGGCGCGCGGGCTTTCTTT,CSAPLGDGGARAFF
TRBV12-3/TRBV12-4,-,TRBJ1-2,-,TGTGCCAGCACCCAAATGGGGGGCGGAGGCGGCTACACCTTC,CASTQMGGGGGYTF
TRBV5-1,-,TRBJ1-2,-,TGCGCCAGCAGCTTCGAGGGGACCAGATATGGCTACACCTTC,CASSFEGTRYGYTF
TRBV7-9,few,TRBJ2-1,TRBD2,TGTGCCAGCAGCGCGGTATGGGCGGGGGACCAAGAGCAGTTCTTC,CASSAVWAGDQEQFF
TRBV13,-,TRBJ2-2,TRBD1,TGTGCCAGCAGCGCAGGGGGCCGGGCCGGGGAGCTGTTTTTT,CASSAGGRAGELFF
TRBV6-4,-,TRBJ2-5,-,TGTGCCAGCAGTGCCGACGGGGGAGAGACCCAGTACTTC,CASSADGGETQYF
TRBV5-1,few,TRBJ2-1,TRBD2,TGCGCCAGCAGCTTGTGGCGGCCTAGCGGGGGAAATGAGCAGTTCTTC,CASSLWRPSGGNEQFF
TRBV19,-,TRBJ1-1,TRBD1,TGTGCCAGTAGTATTGGTGAAGCCGGGCCCGACAGGGGGATTCCGGGGAACACTGAAGCTTTCTTT,CASSIGEAGPDRGIPGNTEAFF
TRBV6-5,-,TRBJ2-1,TRBD2,TGTGCCAGCAGTTACCCACTAGCGGGGGGCTCGAGCTCCTACAATGAGCAGTTCTTC,CASSYPLAGGSSSYNEQFF
TRBV4-1,-,TRBJ2-1,-,TGCGCCAGCAGCCAAGATCACCGGGGTGAGCAGTTCTTC,CASSQDHRGEQFF
TRBV7-6,-,TRBJ1-6,-,TGTGCCAGCAGCTCACAGGGTGTGAATTCACCCCTCCACTTT,CASSSQGVNSPLHF
TRBV2,-,TRBJ1-1,-,TGTGCCAGCAGTGAACAGGGGCACATGAACACTGAAGCTTTCTTT,CASSEQGHMNTEAFF
TRBV15,few,TRBJ1-1,-,TGTGCCACCAGCAGGGATTCCCCGGGGACCACTGAAGCTTTCTTT,CATSRDSPGTTEAFF
TRBV20-1,few,TRBJ2-1,-,TGCAGGGGGAGGGGGTTGGGGATGGATGAGCAGTTCTTC,CRGRGLGMDEQFF
TRBV7-2,-,TRBJ2-5,TRBD2,TGTGCCAGCAGCCGTTCTCAACTAGCGGTCCAAGAGACCCGGTACTTC,CASSRSQLAVQETRYF
TRBV6-4,-,TRBJ2-1,TRBD2,TGTGCCAGCAGTGACTCTTCTAGCGGGGGGCCTACGGGAGAGCAGTTCTTC,CASSDSSSGGPTGEQFF
TRBV5-1,-,TRBJ2-3,TRBD2,TGCGCCAGCAGCTTACGACTAGCGGGTACCTCCACAGATACGCAGTATTTT,CASSLRLAGTSTDTQYF
TRBV27,-,TRBJ1-5,TRBD1,TGTGCCAGCAGCCAGACAGGGGGCGGACAGCCCCAGCATTTT,CASSQTGGGQPQHF
TRBV6-6,few,TRBJ2-5,-,TGTGCCAGCAGTTATTATAGTTATGCGACTTCCCAAGAGACCCAGTACTTC,CASSYYSYATSQETQYF
TRBV12-3/TRBV12-4,-,TRBJ1-2,TRBD1,TGTGCCAGCAGTCCGCGGGACAGGGGGCGGGATGGCTACACCTTC,CASSPRDRGRDGYTF